The rows below give T cell receptor beta chains drawn from one sample of a study of Ad26.COV2.S vaccination and SARS-CoV-2 variants. Clones were sequenced by immunoSEQ multiplex PCR, and TCRdb holds only the in-frame ones, with some missing. The repertoire holds 440,000 or so clones, with over 80% as singletons. Here the sequenced sample was peripheral blood, taken in a trial of Ad26.COV2.S vaccine versus placebo. The receptors were sampled from a person aged 18-65 years who received the Ad26.COV2.S COVID-19 vaccine or a placebo. Both conserved end residues are part of each CDR3.

J gene | V gene | CDR3 protein
TRBJ2-7 | TRBV30 | CAWSVLAGGTYEQYF
TRBJ2-3 | TRBV6-5 | CASRRTSGTDTQYF
TRBJ1-3 | TRBV5-4 | CASSLGTRGVSGNTIYF
TRBJ2-2 | TRBV30 | CACGTSGVSTGELFF
TRBJ2-7 | TRBV3-1/TRBV3-2 | CASSPGPYEQYF
TRBJ1-5 | TRBV18 | CASSPGQSSNQPQHF
TRBJ1-1 | TRBV2 | CASSYDPTGGETEAFF
TRBJ2-7 | TRBV7-2 | CASSPRGGVSYEQYF
TRBJ2-5 | TRBV9 | CASSPGVRGQETQYF
TRBJ2-5 | TRBV7-2 | CASSFGPAVETQYF
TRBJ2-7 | TRBV29-1 | CSVVGRGGPYEQYF
TRBJ2-7 | TRBV30 | CAWSGGDISYEQYF
TRBJ2-2 | TRBV13 | CASSLFGTKSGGELFF
TRBJ2-2 | TRBV27 | CASSLSGGASGELFF
TRBJ1-2 | TRBV3-1/TRBV3-2 | CASSQDIGLGTYYGYTF
TRBJ2-1 | TRBV6-5 | CASGGGGLYNEQFF
TRBJ2-3 | TRBV11-2 | CASSALKRTDTQYF
TRBJ2-2 | TRBV6-5 | CASSYGQGTTGELFF
TRBJ2-1 | TRBV27 | CASSHLLSRDYNEQFF
TRBJ2-4 | TRBV28 | CASSFGETAKNIQYF
TRBJ2-7 | TRBV27 | CASSLAGSSYEQYF
TRBJ2-1 | TRBV12-3/TRBV12-4 | CASNPTGGNEQFF
TRBJ1-1 | TRBV16 | CASSQLVRGPEAFF
TRBJ1-1 | TRBV10-3 | CAISRDMNTEAFF
TRBJ1-2 | TRBV10-3 | CAISESGLYYGYTF
TRBJ2-7 | TRBV28 | CASSFGLAGPYEQYF